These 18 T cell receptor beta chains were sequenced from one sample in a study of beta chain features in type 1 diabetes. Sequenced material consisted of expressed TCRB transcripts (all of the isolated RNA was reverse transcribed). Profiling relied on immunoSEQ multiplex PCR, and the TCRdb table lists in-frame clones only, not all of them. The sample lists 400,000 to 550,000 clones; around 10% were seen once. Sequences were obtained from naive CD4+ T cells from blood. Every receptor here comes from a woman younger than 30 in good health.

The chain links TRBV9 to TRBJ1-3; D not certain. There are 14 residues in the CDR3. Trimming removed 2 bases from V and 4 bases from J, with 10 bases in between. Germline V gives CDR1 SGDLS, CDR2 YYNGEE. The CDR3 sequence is CASSVLDQGNTIYF. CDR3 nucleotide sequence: TGTGCCAGCAGCGTCCTTGACCAGGGAAACACCATATATTTT.

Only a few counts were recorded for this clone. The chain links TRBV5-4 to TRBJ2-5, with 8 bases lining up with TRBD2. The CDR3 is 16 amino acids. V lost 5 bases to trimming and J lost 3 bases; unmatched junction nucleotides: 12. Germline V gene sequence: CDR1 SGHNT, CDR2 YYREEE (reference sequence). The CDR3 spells CASSGLSRAGEETQYF. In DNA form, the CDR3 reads TGTGCCAGCAGTGGCCTCAGTCGAGCGGGGGAAGAGACCCAGTACTTC.

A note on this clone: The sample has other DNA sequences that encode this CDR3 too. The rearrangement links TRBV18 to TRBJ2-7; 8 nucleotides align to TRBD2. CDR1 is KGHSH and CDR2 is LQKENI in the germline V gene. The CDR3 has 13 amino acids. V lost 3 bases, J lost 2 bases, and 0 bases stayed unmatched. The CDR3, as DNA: TGTGCCAGCTCACCTAGCGGGGCCTACGAGCAGTACGTC. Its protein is CASSPSGAYEQYV.

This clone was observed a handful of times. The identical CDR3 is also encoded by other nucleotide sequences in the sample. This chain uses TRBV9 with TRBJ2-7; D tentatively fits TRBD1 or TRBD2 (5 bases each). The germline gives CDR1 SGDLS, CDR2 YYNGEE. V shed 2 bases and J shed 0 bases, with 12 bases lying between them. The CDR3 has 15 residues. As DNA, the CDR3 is TGTGCCAGCAGCGTGGCACCAGGGAGCTCCTACGAGCAGTACTTC. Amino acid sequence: CASSVAPGSSYEQYF. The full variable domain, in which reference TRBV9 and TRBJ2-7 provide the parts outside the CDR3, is DSGVTQTPKHLITATGQRVTLRCSPRSGDLSVYWYQQSLDQGLQFLIQYYNGEERAKGNILERFSAQQFPDLHSELNLSSLELGDSALYFCASSVAPGSSYEQYFGPGTRLTVT.

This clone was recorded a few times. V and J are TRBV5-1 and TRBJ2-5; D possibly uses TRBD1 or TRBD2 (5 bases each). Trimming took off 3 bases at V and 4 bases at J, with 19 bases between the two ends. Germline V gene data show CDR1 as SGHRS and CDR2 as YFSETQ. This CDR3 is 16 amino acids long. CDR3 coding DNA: TGCGCCAGCAGCTCGCTCCGGGACCCCGAGAGAGAGACCCAGTACTTC. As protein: CASSSLRDPERETQYF.

The CDR3: CASSQDKVSGSTDTQYF. The CDR3 DNA follows: TGCGCCAGCAGCCAAGATAAGGTTAGCGGTTCGACAGATACGCAGTATTTT. This chain joins TRBV4-3 and TRBJ2-3; TRBD2 is a possible D gene (6 bases). The CDR3 has 17 residues. V lost 0 bases and J 3 bases, leaving 16 bases between the germline ends. Germline-derived CDR1 and CDR2 are LGHNA and YSLEER.

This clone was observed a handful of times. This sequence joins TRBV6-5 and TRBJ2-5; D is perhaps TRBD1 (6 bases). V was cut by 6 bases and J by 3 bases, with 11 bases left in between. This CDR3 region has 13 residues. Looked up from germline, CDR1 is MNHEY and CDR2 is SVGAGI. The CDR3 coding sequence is TGTGCCAGCAGCCAGGACAGAGAAGAGACCCAGTACTTC. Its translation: CASSQDREETQYF.

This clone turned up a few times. CDR3 protein: CASSLTQGISQPQHF. The CDR3 nucleotides are TGTGCCAGCAGCTTAACTCAGGGCATCAGTCAGCCCCAGCATTTT. The V gene is TRBV7-2, the J gene TRBJ1-5; a weak D match, TRBD1 (5 bases). Deletions cut 2 bases from V and 6 bases from J, with 14 bases between. This CDR3 has 15 amino acids. Germline V gives CDR1 SGHTA, CDR2 FQGNSA.

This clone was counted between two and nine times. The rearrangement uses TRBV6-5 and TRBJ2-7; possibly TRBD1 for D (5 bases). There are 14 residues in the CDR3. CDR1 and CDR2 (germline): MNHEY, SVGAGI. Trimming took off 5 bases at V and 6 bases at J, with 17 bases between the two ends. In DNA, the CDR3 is TGTGCCAGCAGTCCGCCCAGACAGAACTCCGAGCAGTACTTC. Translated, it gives CASSPPRQNSEQYF.

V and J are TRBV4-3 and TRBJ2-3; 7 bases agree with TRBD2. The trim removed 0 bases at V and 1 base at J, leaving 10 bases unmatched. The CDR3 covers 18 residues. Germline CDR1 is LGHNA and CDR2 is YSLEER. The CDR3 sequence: CASSQEITSVFGTDTQYF. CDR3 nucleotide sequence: TGCGCCAGCAGCCAAGAGATCACTAGCGTCTTTGGCACAGATACGCAGTATTTT.

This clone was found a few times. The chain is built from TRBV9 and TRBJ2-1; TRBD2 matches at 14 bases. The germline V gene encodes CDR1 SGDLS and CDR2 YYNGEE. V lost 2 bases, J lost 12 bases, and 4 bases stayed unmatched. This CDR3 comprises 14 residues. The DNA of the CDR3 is TGTGCCAGCAGCGTCGGGACTAGCGGGGGCCCGCAGTTCTTC. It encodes CASSVGTSGGPQFF.

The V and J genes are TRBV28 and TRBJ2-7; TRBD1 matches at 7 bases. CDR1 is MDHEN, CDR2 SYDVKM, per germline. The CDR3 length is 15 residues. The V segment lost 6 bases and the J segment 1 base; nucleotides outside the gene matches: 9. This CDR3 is CASRTRQGLSYEQYV. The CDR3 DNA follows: TGTGCCAGCAGAACACGACAGGGTTTATCCTACGAGCAGTACGTC.

CDR3 in DNA: TGCGCCAGCAGCCGGGACACCCATTCCTACGAGCAGTACTTC. Its translation is CASSRDTHSYEQYF. J is TRBJ2-7 and V is TRBV4-3, with a tentative D call TRBD1 (6 bases). This CDR3 has 14 amino acids. V was pared by 4 bases and J by 1 base, with 11 bases between. The germline V gene has CDR1 LGHNA and CDR2 YSLEER.

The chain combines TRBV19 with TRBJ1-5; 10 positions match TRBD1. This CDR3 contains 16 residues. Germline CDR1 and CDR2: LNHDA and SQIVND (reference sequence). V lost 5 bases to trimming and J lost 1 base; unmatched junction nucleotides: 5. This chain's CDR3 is CASSSGQGRSNQPQHF. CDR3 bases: TGTGCCAGTAGTTCGGGACAGGGGAGGAGCAATCAGCCCCAGCATTTT.

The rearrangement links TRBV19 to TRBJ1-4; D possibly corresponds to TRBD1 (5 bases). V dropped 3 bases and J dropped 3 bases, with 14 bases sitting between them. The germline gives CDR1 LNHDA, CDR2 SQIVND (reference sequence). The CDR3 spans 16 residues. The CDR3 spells CASSISMRGPNEKLFF. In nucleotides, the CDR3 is TGTGCCAGTAGTATCTCCATGAGGGGACCTAATGAAAAACTGTTTTTT.

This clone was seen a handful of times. CDR3 sequence (DNA): TGTGCCAGCAGCTTAGAGCCCTTGACCTCCTATGGCTACACCTTC. Translation gives CASSLEPLTSYGYTF. The V call is TRBV7-2, the J call TRBJ1-2, with D uncertain. Trimming left V 1 base short and J 4 bases short, with 13 bases between. This CDR3 contains 15 residues. In germline, CDR1 is SGHTA, CDR2 FQGNSA.

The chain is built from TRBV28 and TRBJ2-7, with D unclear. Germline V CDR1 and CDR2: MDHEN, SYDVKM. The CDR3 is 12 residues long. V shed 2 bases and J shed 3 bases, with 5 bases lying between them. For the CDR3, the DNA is TGTGCCAGCAGTTTAGGATTCTACGAGCAGTACGTC. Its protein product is CASSLGFYEQYV.

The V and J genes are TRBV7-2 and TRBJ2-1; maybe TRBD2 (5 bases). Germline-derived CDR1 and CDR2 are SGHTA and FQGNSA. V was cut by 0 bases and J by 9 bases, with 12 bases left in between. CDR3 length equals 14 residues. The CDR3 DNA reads TGTGCCAGCAGCTTAGCCGGAGGCGTAGTTGAGCAGTTCTTC. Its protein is CASSLAGGVVEQFF.